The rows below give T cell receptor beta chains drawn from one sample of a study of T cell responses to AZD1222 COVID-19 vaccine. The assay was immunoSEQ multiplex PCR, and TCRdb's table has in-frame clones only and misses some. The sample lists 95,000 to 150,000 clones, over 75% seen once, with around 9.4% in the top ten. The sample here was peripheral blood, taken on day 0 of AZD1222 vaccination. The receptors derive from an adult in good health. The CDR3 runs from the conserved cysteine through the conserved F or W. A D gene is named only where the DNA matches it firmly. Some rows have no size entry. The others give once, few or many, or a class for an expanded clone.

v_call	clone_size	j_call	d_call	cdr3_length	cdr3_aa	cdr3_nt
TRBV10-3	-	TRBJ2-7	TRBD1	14	CAISGTGEPYEQYF	TGTGCCATCAGTGGGACAGGGGAACCCTACGAGCAGTACTTC
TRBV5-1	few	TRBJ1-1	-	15	CASSLVHQGNTEAFF	TGCGCCAGCAGCTTGGTACACCAAGGGAACACTGAAGCTTTCTTT
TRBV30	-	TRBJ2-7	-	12	CAWESVPYEQYF	TGTGCCTGGGAGAGTGTACCCTACGAGCAGTACTTC
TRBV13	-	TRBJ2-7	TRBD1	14	CASSPTGSSYEQYF	TGTGCCAGCAGCCCGACAGGGTCCTCCTACGAGCAGTACTTC
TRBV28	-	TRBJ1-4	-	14	CASSLYRANEKLFF	TGTGCCAGCAGTTTATACAGGGCGAATGAAAAACTGTTTTTT
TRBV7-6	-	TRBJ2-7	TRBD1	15	CASSWTGTGGYEQYF	TGTGCCAGCAGCTGGACCGGGACAGGGGGCTACGAGCAGTACTTC
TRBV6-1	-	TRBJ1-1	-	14	CASSTTGGRTEAFF	TGTGCCAGCAGTACGACCGGGGGAAGAACTGAAGCTTTCTTT
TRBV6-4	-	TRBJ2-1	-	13	CASSEILYNEQFF	TGTGCCAGCAGTGAGATACTCTACAATGAGCAGTTCTTC
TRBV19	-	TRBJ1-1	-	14	CASRETDANTEAFF	TGTGCCAGTAGGGAGACAGACGCGAACACTGAAGCTTTCTTT
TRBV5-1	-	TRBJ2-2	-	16	CASSPTGSFYTGELFF	TGCGCCAGCAGCCCTACAGGGAGTTTCTACACCGGGGAGCTGTTTTTT
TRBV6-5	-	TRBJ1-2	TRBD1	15	CASSPPGTANYGYTF	TGTGCCAGCAGCCCCCCCGGGACAGCGAACTATGGCTACACCTTC
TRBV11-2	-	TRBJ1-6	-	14	CASSLYLVDSPLHF	TGTGCCAGCAGCTTATATCTCGTGGACTCACCCCTCCACTTT
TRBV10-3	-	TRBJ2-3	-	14	CAISEGRSTDTQYF	TGTGCCATCAGTGAGGGCAGAAGCACAGATACGCAGTATTTT
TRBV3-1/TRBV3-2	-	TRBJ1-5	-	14	CASSQGQNNQPQHF	TGTGCCAGCAGCCAAGGGCAGAACAATCAGCCCCAGCATTTT
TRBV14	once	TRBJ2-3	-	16	CASSPRLVLSTDTQYF	TGTGCCAGCAGCCCACGACTAGTCCTATCCACAGATACGCAGTATTTT
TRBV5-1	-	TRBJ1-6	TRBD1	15	CASSWDREGNSPLHF	TGCGCCAGCAGCTGGGACAGGGAAGGTAATTCACCCCTCCACTTT
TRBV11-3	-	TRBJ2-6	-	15	CASSLASTGANVLTF	TGTGCCAGCAGCTTAGCTAGCACTGGGGCCAACGTCCTGACTTTC
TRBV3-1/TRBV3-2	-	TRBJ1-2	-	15	CASSPREITNYGYTF	TGTGCCAGCAGCCCCCGGGAAATTACTAACTATGGCTACACCTTC
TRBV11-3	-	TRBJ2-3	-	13	CASRGLSTDTQYF	TGTGCCAGCAGGGGACTTAGCACAGATACGCAGTATTTT
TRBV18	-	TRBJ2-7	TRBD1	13	CASSLGQGAEQYF	TGTGCCAGCTCACTGGGACAGGGGGCGGAGCAGTACTTC
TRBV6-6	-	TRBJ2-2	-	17	CASSPNGAVFSAGELFF	TGTGCCAGCAGTCCCAACGGGGCTGTTTTTTCCGCCGGGGAGCTGTTTTTT
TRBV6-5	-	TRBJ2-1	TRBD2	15	CASTTGGPSYNEQFF	TGTGCCAGCACCACGGGAGGGCCTTCCTACAATGAGCAGTTCTTC
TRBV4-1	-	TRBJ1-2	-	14	CASSLLGRDYGYTF	TGCGCCAGCAGCCTATTGGGCAGGGACTATGGCTACACCTTC
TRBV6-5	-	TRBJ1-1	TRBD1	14	CASSQGQMNTEAFF	TGTGCCAGCAGCCAGGGACAGATGAACACTGAAGCTTTCTTT
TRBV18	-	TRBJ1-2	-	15	CASSPRDLPVLGYTF	TGTGCCAGCTCACCAAGGGATTTACCGGTATTAGGCTACACCTTC
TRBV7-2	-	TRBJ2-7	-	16	CASSWKPAASSYEQYF	TGTGCCAGCAGCTGGAAACCGGCAGCTAGCTCCTACGAGCAGTACTTC
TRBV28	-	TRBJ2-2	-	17	CASSSLSEPPWTGELFF	TGTGCCAGCAGTTCCCTCTCGGAACCCCCGTGGACCGGGGAGCTGTTTTTT
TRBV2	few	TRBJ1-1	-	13	CASNKGGNTEAFF	TGTGCCAGCAATAAGGGGGGGAACACTGAAGCTTTCTTT
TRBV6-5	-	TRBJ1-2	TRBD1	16	CASSYSGGTGVYGYTF	TGTGCCAGCAGTTACTCAGGGGGGACAGGGGTGTATGGCTACACCTTC
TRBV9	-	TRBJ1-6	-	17	CASSAELGEQYNSPLHF	TGTGCCAGCAGCGCAGAGTTGGGGGAACAGTATAATTCACCCCTCCACTTT
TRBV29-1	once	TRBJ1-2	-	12	CSVERQGYGYTF	TGCAGCGTTGAAAGGCAGGGCTATGGCTACACCTTC
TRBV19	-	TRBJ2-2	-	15	CASNGDVTNTGELFF	TGTGCCAGTAATGGGGACGTCACAAACACCGGGGAGCTGTTTTTT
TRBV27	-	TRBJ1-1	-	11	CASSSWMRAFF	TGTGCCAGCAGTTCCTGGATGAGGGCTTTCTTT
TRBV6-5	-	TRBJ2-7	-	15	CASSYSVASLDEQYF	TGTGCCAGCAGTTACTCGGTAGCGTCTTTGGACGAGCAGTACTTC
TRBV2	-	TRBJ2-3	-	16	CASSDLAGFPTDTQYF	TGTGCCAGCAGTGATTTGGCAGGGTTCCCCACAGATACGCAGTATTTT
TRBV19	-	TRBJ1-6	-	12	CASSMINSPLHF	TGTGCCAGTTCAATGATAAATTCACCCCTCCACTTT
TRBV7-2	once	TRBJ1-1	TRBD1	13	CASRQGPNTEAFF	TGTGCCAGCCGACAGGGACCGAACACTGAAGCTTTCTTT
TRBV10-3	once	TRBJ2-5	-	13	CAISEPIGETQYF	TGTGCCATCAGTGAGCCCATCGGGGAGACCCAGTACTTC
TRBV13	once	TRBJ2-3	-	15	CASSLGQISTDTQYF	TGTGCCAGCAGCTTAGGACAGATTAGCACAGATACGCAGTATTTT
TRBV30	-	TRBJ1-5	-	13	CAWSPDSNQPQHF	TGTGCCTGGAGTCCGGATAGCAATCAGCCCCAGCATTTT
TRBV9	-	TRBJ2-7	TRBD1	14	CASSFTQGASEQYF	TGTGCCAGCAGCTTCACCCAGGGGGCAAGCGAGCAGTACTTC
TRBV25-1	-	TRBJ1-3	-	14	CASSEVQGGNTIYF	TGTGCCAGCAGTGAGGTACAGGGAGGAAACACCATATATTTT
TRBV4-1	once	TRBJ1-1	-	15	CASSQGLRRVSEAFF	TGCGCCAGCAGCCAAGGGCTTCGTCGGGTGTCTGAAGCTTTCTTT